One sample yielded the 7 T cell receptor beta chains listed below, sequenced in a study of control samples from healthy donors and cancer patients. The table came from immunoSEQ multiplex PCR; TCRdb's copy has only in-frame clones and leaves some out. The data show 150,000 to 200,000 clones, with 91% seen just once and roughly 2% held by the top ten. The specimen was blood. The receptors shown here come from a woman aged 40 to 50 in good health.

This clone was recorded only once. This rearrangement joins TRBV5-1 to TRBJ1-2; no definite D call. In germline, CDR1 is SGHRS, CDR2 YFSETQ. The CDR3 contains 15 residues. The ends were cut back, 0 bases at V and 3 bases at J, with 12 bases in the middle. CDR3 in amino acids: CASSLAFTADYGYTF. The CDR3 DNA reads as TGCGCCAGCAGCTTGGCCTTTACGGCAGACTATGGCTACACCTTC.

This chain connects TRBV5-6 to TRBJ2-2, with a weak D call TRBD1 (6 bases). Germline V gene data show CDR1 as SGHDT and CDR2 as YYEEEE. The CDR3 contains 15 residues. V was clipped by 7 bases and J by 0 bases, with 13 bases between them. The CDR3 is CASRTGFPNTGELFF. The CDR3 nucleotides are TGTGCCAGCCGAACAGGGTTTCCGAACACCGGGGAGCTGTTTTTT.

The chain joins TRBV19 to TRBJ2-7; D may correspond to TRBD1 or TRBD2 (5 bases each). Trimming took 5 bases from V and 3 from J, leaving 11 bases between them. From germline, CDR1 is LNHDA and CDR2 SQIVND (reference sequence). This CDR3 region has 13 residues. The CDR3 bases are TGTGCCAGTAGTCCCTCAGGGAGCTACGAGCAGTACTTC. It is translated as CASSPSGSYEQYF.

This chain links TRBV5-1 with TRBJ2-3; 7 nucleotides align to TRBD2. This CDR3 has 15 residues. V trimming: 2 bases; J trimming: 4 bases; junction bases outside the gene matches: 7. The germline V gene has CDR1 SGHRS and CDR2 YFSETQ. CDR3 coding DNA: TGCGCCAGCAGCTTAGTTAGCGGGTTCGCAGATACGCAGTATTTT. Residues: CASSLVSGFADTQYF. Based on the CDR3 plus reference TRBV5-1 and TRBJ2-3, the full variable domain is KAGVTQTPRYLIKTRGQQVTLSCSPISGHRSVSWYQQTPGQGLQFLFEYFSETQRNKGNFPGRFSGRQFSNSRSEMNVSTLELGDSALYLCASSLVSGFADTQYFGPGTRLTVL.

This clone occurred a few times. The same CDR3 also results from other DNA sequences found in this sample. The gene calls are TRBV6-1 and TRBJ2-5, with 11 positions matching TRBD2. Germline V gene data show CDR1 as MNHNS and CDR2 as SASEGT. The length of the CDR3 is 15 residues. J lost 1 base, V lost 2 bases, and 0 bases had no gene match. The CDR3 region is CASSELAGGQETQYF. DNA for the CDR3: TGTGCCAGCAGTGAACTAGCGGGGGGCCAAGAGACCCAGTACTTC.

The chain carries TRBV6-2 or TRBV6-3 and TRBJ2-1; TRBD1 matches 7 bases. Germline CDR1 reads MNHEY; CDR2 reads SVGEGT. After removal of 6 bases from V and 6 bases from J, the junction contained 8 bases not matched to a gene. The CDR3 has 14 amino acids. The CDR3, as DNA: TGTGCCAGCAGCCGGCTCACAGGGGTCAATGAGCAGTTCTTC. It is translated as CASSRLTGVNEQFF.

This clone appeared a few times. This chain links TRBV24-1 with TRBJ1-5; D is possibly TRBD1 (5 bases). V shed 8 bases and J shed 3 bases, with 10 bases lying between them. The CDR3 consists of 13 residues. From germline, CDR1 is KGHDR and CDR2 SFDVKD. In DNA, the CDR3 is TGTGCCACCACCAGGGTGGCCAATCAGCCCCAGCATTTT. This translates into CATTRVANQPQHF.